A selection of T cell receptor beta chains follows, all from one sample in a study of CD8+ T cells in alopecia areata. Libraries were prepared by immunoSEQ multiplex PCR; TCRdb keeps only in-frame clonotypes and omits some of them. The table lists more than 100,000 clones, 80% to 90% of them singletons. The starting material was CD8+ T cells sorted from blood, obtained at roughly week 30, from a patient treated with tofacitinib. The receptors stem from a human donor with alopecia areata. The CDR3 runs from the conserved cysteine through the conserved F or W. Each record gives: J gene, D gene, V gene, clone size, CDR3 length, CDR3 DNA, CDR3 protein. D genes are given only for firm matches. Expanded clones are given a class, and other clones once, few, many or no size at all.

j_call: TRBJ2-7; d_call: .; v_call: TRBV7-9; clone_size: .; cdr3_length: 15; cdr3_nt: TGTGCCAGCAGCTCACGCATGCCTCCACGGTACGAGCAGTACTTC; cdr3_aa: CASSSRMPPRYEQYF
j_call: TRBJ2-1; d_call: .; v_call: TRBV6-5; clone_size: once; cdr3_length: 14; cdr3_nt: TGTGCCAGCAGTCAGTGGTCGAGCTACAATGAGCAGTTCTTC; cdr3_aa: CASSQWSSYNEQFF
j_call: TRBJ2-1; d_call: .; v_call: TRBV2; clone_size: few; cdr3_length: 12; cdr3_nt: TGTGCCAGCAGACAAGGTCGGGATGAGCAGTTCTTC; cdr3_aa: CASRQGRDEQFF
j_call: TRBJ1-3; d_call: TRBD1; v_call: TRBV27; clone_size: .; cdr3_length: 15; cdr3_nt: TGTGCCAGCAGTTGGACAGGCTCCTCTGGAAACACCATATATTTT; cdr3_aa: CASSWTGSSGNTIYF
j_call: TRBJ2-2; d_call: .; v_call: TRBV18; clone_size: .; cdr3_length: 12; cdr3_nt: TGTGCCAGCTCACCACAGGGCGGGGAGCTGTTTTTT; cdr3_aa: CASSPQGGELFF
j_call: TRBJ2-7; d_call: .; v_call: TRBV4-1; clone_size: .; cdr3_length: 14; cdr3_nt: TGCGCCAGCAGCCAAGTTCCGGAAACGGGGGAGCAGTACTTC; cdr3_aa: CASSQVPETGEQYF
j_call: TRBJ2-5; d_call: TRBD1; v_call: TRBV5-1; clone_size: few; cdr3_length: 15; cdr3_nt: TGCGCCAGCAGCCCCGGCCAGGGGGCAGGGGAGACCCAGTACTTC; cdr3_aa: CASSPGQGAGETQYF
j_call: TRBJ2-1; d_call: .; v_call: TRBV27; clone_size: .; cdr3_length: 11; cdr3_nt: TGTGCCAGCAGCGTATACAATGAGCAGTTCTTC; cdr3_aa: CASSVYNEQFF
j_call: TRBJ2-7; d_call: .; v_call: TRBV4-1; clone_size: .; cdr3_length: 15; cdr3_nt: TGCGCCAGCAGCCAAGAAAGAGGCTGGGCCTACGAGCAGTACTTC; cdr3_aa: CASSQERGWAYEQYF
j_call: TRBJ2-7; d_call: TRBD1; v_call: TRBV5-4; clone_size: .; cdr3_length: 14; cdr3_nt: TGTGCCAGCAGCTTGGGGACAGGGCCGTACGAGCAGTACTTC; cdr3_aa: CASSLGTGPYEQYF
j_call: TRBJ2-7; d_call: .; v_call: TRBV5-1; clone_size: few; cdr3_length: 13; cdr3_nt: TGCGCCAGCAGCGCAGAACCGGGGGACGAGCAGTACTTC; cdr3_aa: CASSAEPGDEQYF
j_call: TRBJ1-5; d_call: .; v_call: TRBV19; clone_size: .; cdr3_length: 15; cdr3_nt: TGTGCCAGTAGTATAGCAGGGTATAGCAATCAGCCCCAGCATTTT; cdr3_aa: CASSIAGYSNQPQHF
j_call: TRBJ2-1; d_call: TRBD2; v_call: TRBV7-9; clone_size: .; cdr3_length: 15; cdr3_nt: TGTGCCAGCAGCGGAACTAGCGGGGGGGTTAATGAGCAGTTCTTC; cdr3_aa: CASSGTSGGVNEQFF
j_call: TRBJ2-1; d_call: TRBD2; v_call: TRBV4-1; clone_size: once; cdr3_length: 17; cdr3_nt: TGCGCCAGCAGCTATACTAGCGGGGATTCATCCTACAATGAGCAGTTCTTC; cdr3_aa: CASSYTSGDSSYNEQFF
j_call: TRBJ2-7; d_call: .; v_call: TRBV2; clone_size: .; cdr3_length: 13; cdr3_nt: TGTGCCAGCAACCCCCGGGACTCCTACGAGCAGTACTTC; cdr3_aa: CASNPRDSYEQYF
j_call: TRBJ2-1; d_call: .; v_call: TRBV7-6; clone_size: once; cdr3_length: 17; cdr3_nt: TGTGCCAGCAGCTTAATTGGCGGACGGACGAACTACAATGAGCAGTTCTTC; cdr3_aa: CASSLIGGRTNYNEQFF
j_call: TRBJ2-3; d_call: .; v_call: TRBV7-2; clone_size: .; cdr3_length: 13; cdr3_nt: TGTGCCAGCAGCCCAGAGGGGCTCGATACGCAGTATTTT; cdr3_aa: CASSPEGLDTQYF
j_call: TRBJ2-1; d_call: TRBD2; v_call: TRBV29-1; clone_size: .; cdr3_length: 13; cdr3_nt: TGCAGCGCTAGCGGGGGCGCCTACAATGAGCAGTTCTTC; cdr3_aa: CSASGGAYNEQFF
j_call: TRBJ2-7; d_call: TRBD2; v_call: TRBV7-9; clone_size: .; cdr3_length: 14; cdr3_nt: TGTGCCAGCACCACTAGCGGGAGACCGTACGAGCAGTACTTC; cdr3_aa: CASTTSGRPYEQYF
j_call: TRBJ2-7; d_call: .; v_call: TRBV7-9; clone_size: .; cdr3_length: 12; cdr3_nt: TGTGCCAGCAGCTTAGGCCCCTCCGAGCAGTACTTC; cdr3_aa: CASSLGPSEQYF
j_call: TRBJ1-1; d_call: .; v_call: TRBV5-6; clone_size: .; cdr3_length: 13; cdr3_nt: TGTGCCAGCAGCTTTGGCTCGGGACCTGAAGCTTTCTTT; cdr3_aa: CASSFGSGPEAFF
j_call: TRBJ1-4; d_call: TRBD1; v_call: TRBV7-9; clone_size: .; cdr3_length: 16; cdr3_nt: TGTGCCAGCAGCTCAAGCCGGGACAGCCTGTATGAAAAACTGTTTTTT; cdr3_aa: CASSSSRDSLYEKLFF
j_call: TRBJ2-1; d_call: TRBD1; v_call: TRBV13; clone_size: .; cdr3_length: 15; cdr3_nt: TGTGCCAGCAGCCGATTGGGACAGGGGGTCGGTGAGCAGTTCTTC; cdr3_aa: CASSRLGQGVGEQFF
j_call: TRBJ1-2; d_call: .; v_call: TRBV2; clone_size: few; cdr3_length: 11; cdr3_nt: TGTGCCATTCCCCGGACAGCTGGCTACACCTTC; cdr3_aa: CAIPRTAGYTF
j_call: TRBJ2-3; d_call: TRBD2; v_call: TRBV7-6; clone_size: .; cdr3_length: 15; cdr3_nt: TGTGCCAGCAGCTTAACTAGCGGGGGTGAAGATACGCAGTATTTT; cdr3_aa: CASSLTSGGEDTQYF
j_call: TRBJ2-7; d_call: .; v_call: TRBV11-2; clone_size: medium-sized; cdr3_length: 14; cdr3_nt: TGTGCCAGCAGCTTAGGGCAGGGGCCCTACGAGCAGTACTTC; cdr3_aa: CASSLGQGPYEQYF
j_call: TRBJ1-5; d_call: .; v_call: TRBV27; clone_size: .; cdr3_length: 13; cdr3_nt: TGTGCCAGCAGTATGTATAGCAATCAGCCCCAGCATTTT; cdr3_aa: CASSMYSNQPQHF
j_call: TRBJ2-7; d_call: .; v_call: TRBV6-5; clone_size: .; cdr3_length: 11; cdr3_nt: TGTGCCAGCAGTTACGGGCGGGAGCAGTACTTC; cdr3_aa: CASSYGREQYF
j_call: TRBJ1-5; d_call: .; v_call: TRBV7-2; clone_size: .; cdr3_length: 14; cdr3_nt: TGTGCCAGCAAGCAGGGGAGGTGGGATCAGCCCCAGCATTTT; cdr3_aa: CASKQGRWDQPQHF
j_call: TRBJ1-1; d_call: .; v_call: TRBV11-2; clone_size: .; cdr3_length: 19; cdr3_nt: TGTGCCAGCAGCTCCTGGGGGGGGACCCTGAGCCGACGGTACACTGAAGCTTTCTTT; cdr3_aa: CASSSWGGTLSRRYTEAFF
j_call: TRBJ2-7; d_call: .; v_call: TRBV6-5; clone_size: .; cdr3_length: 14; cdr3_nt: TGTGCCAGCAGTTCACTAGTCGAGGGCTACGAGCAGTACTTC; cdr3_aa: CASSSLVEGYEQYF
j_call: TRBJ2-4; d_call: .; v_call: TRBV9; clone_size: once; cdr3_length: 15; cdr3_nt: TGTGCCAGCAGCGTAGCGGGCAGGGTCAAGGACATTCAGTACTTC; cdr3_aa: CASSVAGRVKDIQYF
j_call: TRBJ2-1; d_call: TRBD2; v_call: TRBV4-2; clone_size: once; cdr3_length: 17; cdr3_nt: TGTGCCAGCAGCCAAGTTTTCTCTAGCGGGGGAAACAATGAGCAGTTCTTC; cdr3_aa: CASSQVFSSGGNNEQFF
j_call: TRBJ2-6; d_call: TRBD2; v_call: TRBV7-9; clone_size: .; cdr3_length: 18; cdr3_nt: TGTGCCAGTAGCATCATGGGAGGGGTCTCGTCGGGGGCCAACGTCCTGACTTTC; cdr3_aa: CASSIMGGVSSGANVLTF
j_call: TRBJ2-7; d_call: .; v_call: TRBV2; clone_size: few; cdr3_length: 14; cdr3_nt: TGTGCCAGCAGTGGACGCGGGCGGATTCTCGAGCAGTACTTC; cdr3_aa: CASSGRGRILEQYF
j_call: TRBJ2-1; d_call: TRBD2; v_call: TRBV28; clone_size: .; cdr3_length: 16; cdr3_nt: TGTGCCAGCAGTGCAGACACTAGCGGGAGGAGGTATGAGCAGTTCTTC; cdr3_aa: CASSADTSGRRYEQFF
j_call: TRBJ2-3; d_call: .; v_call: TRBV29-1; clone_size: few; cdr3_length: 13; cdr3_nt: TGCAGCCCTGAGGGATTGGGCACAGATACGCAGTATTTT; cdr3_aa: CSPEGLGTDTQYF
j_call: TRBJ2-1; d_call: .; v_call: TRBV27; clone_size: .; cdr3_length: 17; cdr3_nt: TGTGCCAGCAGTTTAGGGGTAGGGAGAACGGCGCTCAATGAGCAGTTCTTC; cdr3_aa: CASSLGVGRTALNEQFF
j_call: TRBJ2-3; d_call: TRBD2; v_call: TRBV29-1; clone_size: .; cdr3_length: 16; cdr3_nt: TGCAGCGGGACCACGGGTTTGCGGGGGATGGCGGATACGCAGTATTTT; cdr3_aa: CSGTTGLRGMADTQYF
j_call: TRBJ2-1; d_call: .; v_call: TRBV5-6; clone_size: .; cdr3_length: 15; cdr3_nt: TGTGCCAGCCAGACCCCAGGGGGGGCCTACAATGAGCAGTTCTTC; cdr3_aa: CASQTPGGAYNEQFF
j_call: TRBJ2-2; d_call: .; v_call: TRBV7-8; clone_size: once; cdr3_length: 12; cdr3_nt: TGTGCCAGCAGCCCCTCTACCGGGGAGCTGTTTTTT; cdr3_aa: CASSPSTGELFF
j_call: TRBJ1-5; d_call: TRBD1; v_call: TRBV5-8; clone_size: .; cdr3_length: 17; cdr3_nt: TGTGCCAGCAGCTTGGCCTGGACAGGTCCCCTCAATCAGCCCCAGCATTTT; cdr3_aa: CASSLAWTGPLNQPQHF
j_call: TRBJ2-2; d_call: .; v_call: TRBV9; clone_size: .; cdr3_length: 13; cdr3_nt: TGTGCCAGCAGCCCCGGACAGCCCGGGGAGCTGTTTTTT; cdr3_aa: CASSPGQPGELFF
j_call: TRBJ1-6; d_call: TRBD1; v_call: TRBV4-2; clone_size: .; cdr3_length: 17; cdr3_nt: TGTGCCAGCAGCCAGACCCTGGGACAGGGGGTAAATTCACCCCTCCACTTT; cdr3_aa: CASSQTLGQGVNSPLHF
j_call: TRBJ2-3; d_call: .; v_call: TRBV14; clone_size: .; cdr3_length: 16; cdr3_nt: TGTGCCAGCAGCCAAGACGCCCTAGGCTACACAGATACGCAGTATTTT; cdr3_aa: CASSQDALGYTDTQYF
j_call: TRBJ2-7; d_call: .; v_call: TRBV2; clone_size: once; cdr3_length: 14; cdr3_nt: TGTGCAGCCAGCGGGGGACAGGGATCCTACGAGCAGTACTTC; cdr3_aa: CAASGGQGSYEQYF
j_call: TRBJ2-1; d_call: .; v_call: TRBV23-1; clone_size: .; cdr3_length: 16; cdr3_nt: TGCGCCAGCAGTCAATCGAACTTCGGAAGGTACAATGAGCAGTTCTTC; cdr3_aa: CASSQSNFGRYNEQFF
j_call: TRBJ2-1; d_call: .; v_call: TRBV29-1; clone_size: .; cdr3_length: 12; cdr3_nt: TGCAGCGTGCCAAGTGGGGGGAATGAGCAGTTCTTC; cdr3_aa: CSVPSGGNEQFF
j_call: TRBJ1-1; d_call: .; v_call: TRBV13; clone_size: .; cdr3_length: 12; cdr3_nt: TGTGCCAGCAGCAGACGGTCTAGTGAAGCTTTCTTT; cdr3_aa: CASSRRSSEAFF
j_call: TRBJ2-2; d_call: .; v_call: TRBV27; clone_size: .; cdr3_length: 14; cdr3_nt: TGTGCCAGCAGTTTATCTGAGGGAATCGGGGAGCTGTTTTTT; cdr3_aa: CASSLSEGIGELFF